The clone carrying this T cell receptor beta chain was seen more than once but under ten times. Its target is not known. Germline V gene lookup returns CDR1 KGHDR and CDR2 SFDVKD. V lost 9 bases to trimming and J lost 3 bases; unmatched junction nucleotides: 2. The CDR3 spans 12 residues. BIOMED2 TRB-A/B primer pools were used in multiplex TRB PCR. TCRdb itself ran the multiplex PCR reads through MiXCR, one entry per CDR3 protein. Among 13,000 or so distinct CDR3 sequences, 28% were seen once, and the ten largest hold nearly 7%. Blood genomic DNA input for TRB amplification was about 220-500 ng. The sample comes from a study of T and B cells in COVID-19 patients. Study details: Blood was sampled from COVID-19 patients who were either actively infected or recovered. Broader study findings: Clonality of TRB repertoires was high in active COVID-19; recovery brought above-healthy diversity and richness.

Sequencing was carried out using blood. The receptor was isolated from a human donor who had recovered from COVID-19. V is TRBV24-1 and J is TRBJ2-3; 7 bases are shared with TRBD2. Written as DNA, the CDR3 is TGTGCCACCGGGACTACAACAGATACGCAGTATTTT. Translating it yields CATGTTTDTQYF.